This is a list of T cell receptor beta chains from one sample in a study of regulatory T cells in long-lasting Graves disease. TCRdb reanalysed the multiplex PCR reads using MiXCR and keeps one entry per CDR3 protein. The profile shows roughly 500,000 distinct CDR3 sequences, roughly 13% of them singletons. A further study also used this sample, focusing on T cells in Graves' hyperthyroidism and ophthalmopathy.

The sequenced sample was peripheral blood mononuclear cells (PBMCs), obtained at new diagnosis, from a patient treated with antithyroid drugs. These receptors were collected from a man aged 25 to 40 with Graves disease. The CDR3 runs from the conserved cysteine through the conserved F or W. The D gene is left open where the match is weak. Expanded clones are given a class, and other clones once, few, many or no size at all.

>NA|TRBV4-1|TRBJ2-7|TRBD1
CASSLRQGWDEQYF
TGCGCCAGCAGCTTGCGACAGGGGTGGGACGAGCAGTACTTC
>NA|TRBV7-9|TRBJ2-1|TRBD2
CASSFGLAGFSYNEQFF
TGTGCCAGCAGCTTTGGACTAGCGGGCTTCTCCTACAATGAGCAGTTCTTC
>few|TRBV30|TRBJ2-7|TRBD2
CAWSVHRAGGPYEQYF
TGTGCCTGGAGTGTACATCGAGCGGGAGGCCCCTACGAGCAGTACTTC
>NA|TRBV18|TRBJ1-1|TRBD1
CASSQGAPKANTEAFF
TGTGCCAGCTCGCAGGGGGCACCCAAGGCGAACACTGAAGCTTTCTTT
>NA|TRBV13|TRBJ2-1|TRBD2
CASSHGTSGRGEQFF
TGTGCCAGCAGCCACGGGACTAGCGGGAGAGGTGAGCAGTTCTTC
>many|TRBV5-1|TRBJ2-1|TRBD1
CASSEQGNNEQFF
TGCGCCAGCAGCGAACAGGGGAACAATGAGCAGTTCTTC
>many|TRBV28|TRBJ2-3|TRBD2
CASSSSRGGTRGHTQYF
TGTGCCAGCAGTTCCTCCCGGGGGGGGACCCGAGGTCATACGCAGTATTTT
>many|TRBV7-9|TRBJ2-1|TRBD2
CASSLRAGGEGSNEQFF
TGTGCCAGCAGCCTCAGAGCGGGAGGGGAGGGTAGCAATGAGCAGTTCTTC
>many|TRBV15|TRBJ1-2|NA
CATSRVPGDHPYGYTF
TGTGCCACCAGCAGAGTTCCAGGGGACCACCCCTATGGCTACACCTTC
>few|TRBV7-8|TRBJ2-4|NA
CASSHGGASGKNIQYF
TGTGCCAGCAGCCATGGGGGGGCATCCGGCAAAAACATTCAGTACTTC
>many|TRBV7-9|TRBJ2-1|TRBD1
CASTKRQGGSEQFF
TGTGCCAGCACCAAAAGACAGGGTGGGTCCGAGCAGTTCTTC
>few|TRBV7-9|TRBJ1-4|TRBD1
CASSITTGGNEKLFF
TGTGCCAGCAGCATAACGACAGGGGGGAATGAAAAACTGTTTTTT
>few|TRBV4-2|TRBJ2-7|NA
CASSQVLAKSYEQYF
TGTGCCAGCAGCCAAGTTCTAGCCAAATCCTACGAGCAGTACTTC
>NA|TRBV5-4|TRBJ1-6|NA
CASSRSQGRSPLHF
TGTGCCAGCAGCCGGTCTCAGGGCAGGTCACCCCTCCACTTT
>NA|TRBV6-1|TRBJ2-1|TRBD2
CASSDGTSAYNEQFF
TGTGCCAGCAGTGACGGGACTAGCGCTTACAATGAGCAGTTCTTC
>many|TRBV25-1|TRBJ2-7|TRBD2
CASSLAGVRNEQYF
TGTGCCAGCAGCTTAGCGGGAGTGAGGAACGAGCAGTACTTC